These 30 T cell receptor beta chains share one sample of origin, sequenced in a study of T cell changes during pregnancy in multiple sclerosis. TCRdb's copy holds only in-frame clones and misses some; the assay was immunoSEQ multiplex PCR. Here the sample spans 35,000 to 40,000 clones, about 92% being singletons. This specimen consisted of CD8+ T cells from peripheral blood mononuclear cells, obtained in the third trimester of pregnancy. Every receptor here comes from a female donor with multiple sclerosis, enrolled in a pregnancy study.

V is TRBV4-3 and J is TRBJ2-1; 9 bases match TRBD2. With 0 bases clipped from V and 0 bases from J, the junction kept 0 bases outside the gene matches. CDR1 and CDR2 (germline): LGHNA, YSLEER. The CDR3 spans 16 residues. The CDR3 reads CASSQEAGGSYNEQFF. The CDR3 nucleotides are TGCGCCAGCAGCCAAGAAGCGGGAGGCTCCTACAATGAGCAGTTCTTC.

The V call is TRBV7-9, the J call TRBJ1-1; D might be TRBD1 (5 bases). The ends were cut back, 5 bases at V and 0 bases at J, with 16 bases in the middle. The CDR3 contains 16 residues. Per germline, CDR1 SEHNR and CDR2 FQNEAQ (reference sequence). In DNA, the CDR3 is TGTGCCAGCAGCGGGGGGACCGCACCCATGAACACTGAAGCTTTCTTT. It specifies CASSGGTAPMNTEAFF.

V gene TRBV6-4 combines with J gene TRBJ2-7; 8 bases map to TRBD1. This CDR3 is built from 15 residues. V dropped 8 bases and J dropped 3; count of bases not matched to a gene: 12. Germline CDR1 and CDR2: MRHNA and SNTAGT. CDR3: CASFREGTGIYEQYF. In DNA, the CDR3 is TGTGCCAGCTTCCGTGAGGGGACAGGAATCTACGAGCAGTACTTC.

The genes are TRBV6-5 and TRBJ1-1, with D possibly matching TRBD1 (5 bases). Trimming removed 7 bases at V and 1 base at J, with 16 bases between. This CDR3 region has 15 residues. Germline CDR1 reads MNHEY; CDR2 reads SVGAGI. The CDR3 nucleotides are TGTGCCAGCACTCACTCGTCGGGGGGGAACACTGAAGCTTTCTTT. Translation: CASTHSSGGNTEAFF.

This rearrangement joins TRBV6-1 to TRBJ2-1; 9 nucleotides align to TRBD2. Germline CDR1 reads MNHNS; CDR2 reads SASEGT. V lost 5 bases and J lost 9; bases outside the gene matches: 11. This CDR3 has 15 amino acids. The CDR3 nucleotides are TGTGCCAGCAGTATGACTAGCGGCGGGGTGGTTGAGCAGTTCTTC. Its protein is CASSMTSGGVVEQFF.

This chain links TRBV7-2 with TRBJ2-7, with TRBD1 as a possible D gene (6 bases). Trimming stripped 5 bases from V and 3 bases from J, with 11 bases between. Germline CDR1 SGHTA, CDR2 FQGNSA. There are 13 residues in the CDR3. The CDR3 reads CASSPWTDYEQYF. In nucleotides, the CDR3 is TGTGCCAGCAGCCCCTGGACAGACTACGAGCAGTACTTC.

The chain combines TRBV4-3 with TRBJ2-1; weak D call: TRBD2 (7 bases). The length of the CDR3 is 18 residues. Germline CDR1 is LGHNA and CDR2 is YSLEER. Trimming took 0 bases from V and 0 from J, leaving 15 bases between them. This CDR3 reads CASSQDRGGGSSYNEQFF. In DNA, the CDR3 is TGCGCCAGCAGCCAAGATCGAGGGGGAGGGAGCTCCTACAATGAGCAGTTCTTC.

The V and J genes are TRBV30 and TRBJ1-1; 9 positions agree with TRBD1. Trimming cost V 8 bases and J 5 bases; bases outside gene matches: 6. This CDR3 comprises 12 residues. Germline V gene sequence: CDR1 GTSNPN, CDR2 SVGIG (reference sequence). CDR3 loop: CAGQGQLTEAFF. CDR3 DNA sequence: TGTGCCGGACAGGGGCAATTGACTGAAGCTTTCTTT.

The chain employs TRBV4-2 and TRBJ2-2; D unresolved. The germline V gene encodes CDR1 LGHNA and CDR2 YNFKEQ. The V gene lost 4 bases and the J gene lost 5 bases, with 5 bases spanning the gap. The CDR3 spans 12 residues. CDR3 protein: CASSPETGELFF. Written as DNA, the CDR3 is TGTGCCAGCAGCCCTGAGACCGGGGAGCTGTTTTTT.

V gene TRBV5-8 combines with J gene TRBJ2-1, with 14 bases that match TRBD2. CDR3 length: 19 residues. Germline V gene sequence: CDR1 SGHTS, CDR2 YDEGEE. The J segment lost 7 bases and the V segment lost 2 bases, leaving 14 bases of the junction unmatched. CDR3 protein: CASSFGTRLAGGPGNEQFF. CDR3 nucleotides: TGTGCCAGCAGCTTTGGAACGAGACTAGCGGGAGGGCCGGGTAATGAGCAGTTCTTC.

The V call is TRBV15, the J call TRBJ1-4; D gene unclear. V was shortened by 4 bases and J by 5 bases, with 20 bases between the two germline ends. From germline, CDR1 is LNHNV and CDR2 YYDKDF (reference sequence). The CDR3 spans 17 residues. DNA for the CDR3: TGTGCCACCAGCATGTTTCCACTCGGGAGTACGAATGAAAAACTGTTTTTT. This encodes CATSMFPLGSTNEKLFF.

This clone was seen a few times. CDR3 protein: CASRRTVDTEAFF. CDR3 bases: TGTGCCAGCAGGCGGACAGTGGACACTGAAGCTTTCTTT. This chain links TRBV6-1 with TRBJ1-1, with D possibly being TRBD1 (6 bases). This CDR3 region has 13 residues. CDR1 is MNHNS, CDR2 SASEGT, per germline. Between the trimmed V and J ends, which lost 6 bases and 3 bases, there was a span of 11 bases.

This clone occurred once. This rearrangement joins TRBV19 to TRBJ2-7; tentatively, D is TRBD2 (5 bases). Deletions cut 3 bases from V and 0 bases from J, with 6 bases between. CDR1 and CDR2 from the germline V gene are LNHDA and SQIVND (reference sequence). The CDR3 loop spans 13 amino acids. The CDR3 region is CASSMGSSYEQYF. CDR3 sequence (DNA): TGTGCCAGTAGTATGGGGAGCTCCTACGAGCAGTACTTC.

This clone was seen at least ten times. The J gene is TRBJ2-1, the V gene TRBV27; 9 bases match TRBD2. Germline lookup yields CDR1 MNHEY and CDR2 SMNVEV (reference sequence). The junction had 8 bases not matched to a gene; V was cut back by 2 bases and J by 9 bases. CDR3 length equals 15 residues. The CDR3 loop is CASSLIAGELFEQFF. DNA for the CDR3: TGTGCCAGCAGTTTAATAGCGGGAGAGCTGTTTGAGCAGTTCTTC.

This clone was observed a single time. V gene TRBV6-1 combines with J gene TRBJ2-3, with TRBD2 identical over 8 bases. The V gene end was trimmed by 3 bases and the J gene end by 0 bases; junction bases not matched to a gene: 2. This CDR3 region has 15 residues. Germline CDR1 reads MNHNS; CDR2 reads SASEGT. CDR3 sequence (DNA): TGTGCCAGCAGTGAGCTAGCGGGTAGCACAGATACGCAGTATTTT. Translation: CASSELAGSTDTQYF.

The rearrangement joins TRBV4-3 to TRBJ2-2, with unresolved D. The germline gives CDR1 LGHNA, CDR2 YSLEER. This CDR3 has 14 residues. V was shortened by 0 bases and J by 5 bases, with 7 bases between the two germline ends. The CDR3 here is CASSQDVTTGELFF. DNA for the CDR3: TGCGCCAGCAGCCAAGATGTAACAACCGGGGAGCTGTTTTTT.

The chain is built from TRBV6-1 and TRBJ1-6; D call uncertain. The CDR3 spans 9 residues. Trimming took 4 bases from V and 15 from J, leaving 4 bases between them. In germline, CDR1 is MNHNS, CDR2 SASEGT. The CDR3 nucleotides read TGTGCCAGCAGTGTACTCCTCCACTTT. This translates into CASSVLLHF.

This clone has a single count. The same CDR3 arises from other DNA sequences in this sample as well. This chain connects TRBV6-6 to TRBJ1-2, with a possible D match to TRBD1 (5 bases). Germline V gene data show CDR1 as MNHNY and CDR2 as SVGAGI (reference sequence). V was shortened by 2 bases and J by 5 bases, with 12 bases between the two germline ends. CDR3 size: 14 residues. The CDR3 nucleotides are TGTGCCAGCAGTTACGAAGGGGCAGTTTATGGCTACACCTTC. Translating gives CASSYEGAVYGYTF.

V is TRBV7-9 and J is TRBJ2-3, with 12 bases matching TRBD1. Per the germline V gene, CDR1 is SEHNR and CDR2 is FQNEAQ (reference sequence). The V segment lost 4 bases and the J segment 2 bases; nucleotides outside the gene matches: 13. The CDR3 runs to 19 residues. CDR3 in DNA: TGTGCCAGCAGCTCCCCTCACGGGACAGGGGGCAAACCCACAGATACGCAGTATTTT. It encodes CASSSPHGTGGKPTDTQYF.

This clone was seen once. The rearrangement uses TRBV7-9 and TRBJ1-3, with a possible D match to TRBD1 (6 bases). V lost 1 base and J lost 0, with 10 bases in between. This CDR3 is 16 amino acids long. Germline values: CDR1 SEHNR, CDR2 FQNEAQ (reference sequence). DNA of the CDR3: TGTGCCAGCAGCTTAGAGAGGGGGTACTCTGGAAACACCATATATTTT. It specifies CASSLERGYSGNTIYF.

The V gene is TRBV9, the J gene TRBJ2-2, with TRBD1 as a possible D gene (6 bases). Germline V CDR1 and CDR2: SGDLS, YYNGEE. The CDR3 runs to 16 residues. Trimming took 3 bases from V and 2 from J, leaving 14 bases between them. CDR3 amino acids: CASSDEGHLNTGELFF. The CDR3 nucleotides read TGTGCCAGCAGCGACGAGGGACACCTCAACACCGGGGAGCTGTTTTTT.

Here the CDR3 reads CASSPPGTGNTEAFF. CDR3 nucleotides: TGTGCCAGCAGTCCTCCCGGGACAGGGAACACTGAAGCTTTCTTT. The V and J genes are TRBV6-1 and TRBJ1-1; 8 bases map to TRBD1. Germline V gene lookup returns CDR1 MNHNS and CDR2 SASEGT. This CDR3 spans 15 amino acids. The V segment lost 5 bases and the J segment 1 base; nucleotides outside the gene matches: 6.

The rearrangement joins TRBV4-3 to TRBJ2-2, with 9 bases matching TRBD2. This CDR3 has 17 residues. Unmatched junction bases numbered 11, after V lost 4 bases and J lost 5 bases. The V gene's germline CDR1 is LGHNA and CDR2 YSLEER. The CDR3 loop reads CASSLTSGRLGTGELFF. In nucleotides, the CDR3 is TGCGCCAGCAGCCTGACTAGCGGTCGATTGGGTACCGGGGAGCTGTTTTTT.

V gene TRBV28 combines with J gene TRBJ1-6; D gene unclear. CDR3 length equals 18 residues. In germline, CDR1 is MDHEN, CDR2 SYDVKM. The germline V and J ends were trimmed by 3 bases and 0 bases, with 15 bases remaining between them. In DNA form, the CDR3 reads TGTGCCAGCAGTTTCCGCAGGCCGACCCACTCCTATAATTCACCCCTCCACTTT. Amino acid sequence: CASSFRRPTHSYNSPLHF. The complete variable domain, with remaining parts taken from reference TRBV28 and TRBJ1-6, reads DVKVTQSSRYLVKRTGEKVFLECVQDMDHENMFWYRQDPGLGLRLIYFSYDVKMKEKGDIPEGYSVSREKKERFSLILESASTNQTSMYLCASSFRRPTHSYNSPLHFGNGTRLTVT.

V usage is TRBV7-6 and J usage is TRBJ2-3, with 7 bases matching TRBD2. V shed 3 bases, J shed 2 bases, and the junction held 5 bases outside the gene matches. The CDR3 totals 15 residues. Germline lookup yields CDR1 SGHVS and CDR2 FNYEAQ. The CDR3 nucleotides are TGTGCCAGCAGCTTGAACCGGGAGGACACAGATACGCAGTATTTT. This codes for CASSLNREDTDTQYF.

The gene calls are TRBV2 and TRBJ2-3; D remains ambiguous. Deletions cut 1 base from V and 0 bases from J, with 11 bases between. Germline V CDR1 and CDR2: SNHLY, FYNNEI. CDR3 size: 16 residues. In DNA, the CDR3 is TGTGCCAGCAGTGAAGGGCACACACCCAGCACAGATACGCAGTATTTT. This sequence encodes CASSEGHTPSTDTQYF.

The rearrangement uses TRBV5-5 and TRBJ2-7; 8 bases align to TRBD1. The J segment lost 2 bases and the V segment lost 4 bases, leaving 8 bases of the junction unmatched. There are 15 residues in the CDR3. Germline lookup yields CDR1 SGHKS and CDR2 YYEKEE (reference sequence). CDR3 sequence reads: CASSLDRGDTYEQYF. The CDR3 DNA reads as TGTGCCAGCAGCCTAGACAGGGGCGATACCTACGAGCAGTACTTC. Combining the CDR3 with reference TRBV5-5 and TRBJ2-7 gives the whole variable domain DAGVTQSPTHLIKTRGQQVTLRCSPISGHKSVSWYQQVLGQGPQFIFQYYEKEERGRGNFPDRFSARQFPNYSSELNVNALLLGDSALYLCASSLDRGDTYEQYFGPGTRLTVT.

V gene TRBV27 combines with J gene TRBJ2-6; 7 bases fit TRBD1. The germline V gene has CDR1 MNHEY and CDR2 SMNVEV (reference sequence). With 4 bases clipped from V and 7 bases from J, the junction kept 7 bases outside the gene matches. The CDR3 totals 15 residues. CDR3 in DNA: TGTGCCAGCAGTTGGACACAGGGGCTAGCCAACGTCCTGACTTTC. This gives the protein CASSWTQGLANVLTF.

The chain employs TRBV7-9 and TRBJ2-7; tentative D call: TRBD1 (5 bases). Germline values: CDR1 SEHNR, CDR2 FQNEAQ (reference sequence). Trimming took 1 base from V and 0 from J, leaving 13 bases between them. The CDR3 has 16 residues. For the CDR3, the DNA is TGTGCCAGCAGCTTAGGGTATGACAGTCCCTCCTACGAGCAGTACTTC. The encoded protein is CASSLGYDSPSYEQYF.

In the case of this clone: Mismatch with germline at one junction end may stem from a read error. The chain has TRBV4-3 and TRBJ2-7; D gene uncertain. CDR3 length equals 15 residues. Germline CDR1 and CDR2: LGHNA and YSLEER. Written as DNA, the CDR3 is TGCGCCAGCAGCGAAGACCCTGACTTATCCTACGAGCAGTACTTC. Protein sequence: CASSEDPDLSYEQYF.